This TCR beta chain was sequenced in a study of blood T cell repertoires in COVID-19 (TCRdb year 2020). For context, the study as a whole: The collaborator samples originated in the United States, Italy and Spain and spanned the acute and convalescent phases of COVID-19. The material from the prospective study consisted of cDNA or gDNA derived from T cells, B-cell-depleted T cells, or PBMCs. The dataset comprised deeply sampled blood TCRbeta repertoires from subjects exposed to, actively infected with, or recovered from COVID-19. The repertoires were made available in a free public database intended to serve as a resource for research on the immune response to SARS-CoV-2. The samples were drawn from two sources: the first 160 participants of the ongoing ImmuneRACE study, and approximately 1,300 subjects contributed by 6 global collaborators. Nearly every sample came with metadata listing a de-identified subject ID, COVID-19 status, age in years and sex. HLA class I and class II types, where available, came from metadata supplied by the sample provider rather than from assay-based typing. The paper as a whole reports these results and caveats: The quantity of clinical and demographic metadata differed by source and by participant and was supplied without curation.

The CDR3, cysteine through phenylalanine, is 11 amino acids long. The retained sequence is limited to the CDR3, 33 bases, with the frame set at the first base. CDR1 and CDR2 are read off the germline V gene (reference sequence) as GTSNPN and SVGIG. V drops 0 bases and J drops 14 bases, leaving 8 bases in between. TCRbeta CDR3 regions were amplified from genomic DNA using the immunoSEQ Assay, a bias-controlled multiplex PCR. The authors' analysis ran thus. The number of nucleated cells in each sample was estimated from the amplification of reference gene primers within the assay. To quantify the absolute abundance of each unique TCRbeta CDR3 rearrangement, sequence reads were collapsed and filtered. For each sample, productive Simpson clonality was calculated as the square root of Simpson's diversity index over productive rearrangements. Drawn from immuneACCESS, this table holds only the in-frame rearrangements with V and J called that TCRdb kept. Clones are partly lost; checked studies trace under half to an unresolved V gene and leave the rest unexplained. V and J calls and clone size follow that table, whereas D and trimming were derived from the DNA. Across this sample there are about 400,000 clones, with around 90% seen only once. Of the sample, roughly 2% falls within the top ten clones.

In the case of this clone: This receptor's antigen is unknown. It has no much larger one-base neighbor in the sample; base qualities were not kept.

Participants in the prospective study were enrolled through a virtual design, were aged about 18 to 100 years, and lived in approximately 25 United States geographic areas. Cohort assignment in the prospective study relied on participant-reported clinical history from a screening survey and a study questionnaire. In the prospective study, mobile phlebotomists collected whole blood, serum and a nasopharyngeal or oropharyngeal swab from each participant. Participants in the prospective study had the option to provide additional blood draws and questionnaires over a roughly 2-month period. Blood samples from the prospective study were shipped frozen or at room temperature prior to DNA extraction.

Recombination connected TRBV30 to TRBJ1-6, with no confidently assigned D gene. Sequenced sample: PBMCs or T cells enriched from blood (not recorded which). This clonotype was sampled from a woman in her forties with acute COVID-19. This receptor has the CDR3 CAWSVAIALHF. The DNA sequence is as follows: TGTGCCTGGAGTGTAGCGATCGCCCTCCACTTT.